The 12 T cell receptor beta chains presented below share a single source sample, sequenced in a study of blood T cell repertoires in COVID-19. Here immunoSEQ multiplex PCR was the method, and the copy in TCRdb shows in-frame clones only, minus some. Here the sample spans 250,000 to 350,000 clones, around 92% being singletons. The material sequenced was peripheral blood. Receptors were obtained from a man younger than 30 who had recovered from COVID-19.

The rearrangement links TRBV4-3 to TRBJ2-7, with TRBD2 as a possible D gene (5 bases). The CDR3 spans 14 residues. Trimming shortened V by 4 bases and J by 6 bases, and 16 bases separated the two germline ends. Germline CDR1 LGHNA, CDR2 YSLEER. CDR3 region: CASSPGLGSIEQYF. As DNA, the CDR3 is TGCGCCAGCAGCCCCGGATTGGGGAGCATCGAGCAGTACTTC.

This clone has a single count. This chain joins TRBV6-6 and TRBJ1-5; tentatively, D is TRBD1 (5 bases). Germline V gene lookup returns CDR1 MNHNY and CDR2 SVGAGI (reference sequence). V dropped 3 bases and J dropped 2 bases, with 14 bases sitting between them. This CDR3 is 16 amino acids long. DNA of the CDR3: TGTGCCAGCAGTTATATCCAGGGCGGGGGCAATCAGCCCCAGCATTTT. The encoded protein is CASSYIQGGGNQPQHF.

This chain links TRBV9 with TRBJ2-3; 9 bases line up with TRBD1. Per the germline V gene, CDR1 is SGDLS and CDR2 is YYNGEE. The CDR3 runs to 13 residues. V was pared by 7 bases and J by 4 bases, with 4 bases of the junction left unmatched. The CDR3 nucleotides are TGTGCCAGCGGGACAGGGAGGGCAGATACGCAGTATTTT. Residues: CASGTGRADTQYF.

J is TRBJ2-7 and V is TRBV5-6; D may be TRBD1 (5 bases). The CDR3 has 14 residues. V lost 4 bases, J lost 1 base, and 12 bases lay in between. Germline V gives CDR1 SGHDT, CDR2 YYEEEE. The CDR3 region has the DNA TGTGCCAGCAGCCTCATGTCAGGGTCCTACGAGCAGTACTTC. It translates to CASSLMSGSYEQYF.

This clone was seen a handful of times. The CDR3 here is CSASRARGVYNEQFF. The DNA for the CDR3 is TGCAGTGCTAGTCGGGCCAGGGGGGTCTACAATGAGCAGTTCTTC. The rearrangement joins TRBV20-1 to TRBJ2-1, with a possible D match to TRBD1 (7 bases). In germline, CDR1 is DFQATT, CDR2 SNEGSKA (reference sequence). Between the trimmed V and J ends, which lost 3 bases and 3 bases, there was a span of 15 bases. This CDR3 has 15 amino acids.

This clone was found once. This chain connects TRBV7-2 to TRBJ1-1, with 7 bases lining up with TRBD1. This CDR3 is 15 amino acids long. Germline CDR1 and CDR2: SGHTA and FQGNSA. The ends lost 2 bases at V and 8 bases at J; junction bases unmatched: 11. The DNA of the CDR3 is TGTGCCAGCAGCTTAAGGTTCTCGGGGGACAGCGAAGCTTTCTTT. Its translation: CASSLRFSGDSEAFF. The full variable domain, completed using reference TRBV7-2 and TRBJ1-1, is GAGVSQSPSNKVTEKGKDVELRCDPISGHTALYWYRQSLGQGLEFLIYFQGNSAPDKSGLPSDRFSAERTGGSVSTLTIQRTQQEDSAVYLCASSLRFSGDSEAFFGQGTRLTVV.

The rearrangement joins TRBV6-5 to TRBJ2-1, with 9 bases lining up with TRBD2. Losses at the gene ends were 7 bases for V and 6 bases for J; bases not matched to a gene: 10. This CDR3 contains 15 residues. Germline values: CDR1 MNHEY, CDR2 SVGAGI. The CDR3 loop reads CASTLLAGPANEQFF. In DNA, the CDR3 is TGTGCCAGCACCCTTCTAGCGGGGCCTGCCAATGAGCAGTTCTTC.

CDR3 nucleotide sequence: TGTGCCAGCAGCTTAAACAGGGGAGAGACCCAGTACTTC. Translated: CASSLNRGETQYF. The J gene is TRBJ2-5, the V gene TRBV7-3; 7 nucleotides align to TRBD1. The germline CDR1 and CDR2 sequences are SGHTA and FQGTGA. The V segment lost 1 base and the J segment 4 bases; nucleotides outside the gene matches: 0. The CDR3 is 13 amino acids.

This chain connects TRBV5-4 to TRBJ2-7; D is undetermined. Germline CDR1 reads SGHNT; CDR2 reads YYREEE (reference sequence). Between the trimmed V and J ends, which lost 0 bases and 2 bases, there was a span of 12 bases. The CDR3 length is 15 residues. The CDR3 loop reads CASSLGWAGPYEQYF. CDR3 sequence (DNA): TGTGCCAGCAGCTTGGGGTGGGCAGGTCCCTACGAGCAGTACTTC.

The chain is built from TRBV6-5 and TRBJ1-5; TRBD1 agrees at 7 bases. CDR1 and CDR2 (germline): MNHEY, SVGAGI. The CDR3 is 13 residues long. The CDR3 DNA reads TGTGCTCTGGCGGAAGGGGGCGATCAGCCCCAGCATTTT. Protein product: CALAEGGDQPQHF.

The chain couples TRBV14 to TRBJ1-6; D is undetermined. Trimming pared 0 bases from V and 5 bases from J, leaving 8 bases between. Germline assignment: CDR1 SGHDN and CDR2 FVKESK. This CDR3 spans 15 amino acids. DNA of the CDR3: TGTGCCAGCAGCCAAGATGGGAGAGATAATTCACCCCTCCACTTT. It encodes CASSQDGRDNSPLHF.

The V call is TRBV6-5, the J call TRBJ1-1, with 7 bases aligning to TRBD1. Germline V lookup: CDR1 MNHEY, CDR2 SVGAGI. This CDR3 spans 13 amino acids. The trim removed 7 bases at V and 3 bases at J, leaving 5 bases unmatched. Written as DNA, the CDR3 is TGTGCCAGCAACGAGGGGGCGTACACTGAAGCTTTCTTT. Translated: CASNEGAYTEAFF.